Given below is one T cell receptor (beta chain) in context. This record comes from a study of control samples from healthy donors and cancer patients. Produced via immunoSEQ multiplex PCR; TCRdb's table is partial and in-frame only. This sample carries approximately 100,000 clones, around 89% of them seen once, and the ten largest clones take approximately 18%. Trimming removed 4 bases from V and 5 bases from J; junction bases left unmatched: 12. This CDR3 region has 16 residues. Per the germline V gene, CDR1 is SGDLS and CDR2 is YYNGEE. The receptor comes from a woman aged 45-59 years in good health. Source material: blood. The V call is TRBV9, the J call TRBJ1-2, with 9 bases lining up with TRBD1. CDR3 residues: CASSPDRGALRYGYTF. In DNA, the CDR3 is TGTGCCAGCAGCCCGGACAGGGGAGCACTTAGGTATGGCTACACCTTC.